This T cell receptor (beta chain) came from a study of shared clonotypes between healthy human individuals. Produced via immunoSEQ multiplex PCR; TCRdb's table is partial and in-frame only. The top ten hold approximately 12% of the sample, which has some 450,000 clones, approximately 80% seen once. The CDR3 totals 13 residues. Looked up from germline, CDR1 is SQVTM and CDR2 is ANQGSEA. V was clipped by 6 bases and J by 4 bases; unmatched bases: 6. It was 90 million to 95 million PBMCs that unsorted samples used for genomic DNA. Regarding this clone: Distinct nucleotide sequences in the sample also encode this CDR3.

This sequence originates from a woman aged 35 to 49 in good health. Some clones in this sample may be carry-over from other donors' samples. Sequencing used PBMCs. The J gene is TRBJ1-3, the V gene TRBV29-1; 7 bases are shared with TRBD1. CDR3 region: CSVGGGAGNTIYF. CDR3 coding DNA: TGCAGCGTAGGAGGGGGCGCGGGAAACACCATATATTTT.